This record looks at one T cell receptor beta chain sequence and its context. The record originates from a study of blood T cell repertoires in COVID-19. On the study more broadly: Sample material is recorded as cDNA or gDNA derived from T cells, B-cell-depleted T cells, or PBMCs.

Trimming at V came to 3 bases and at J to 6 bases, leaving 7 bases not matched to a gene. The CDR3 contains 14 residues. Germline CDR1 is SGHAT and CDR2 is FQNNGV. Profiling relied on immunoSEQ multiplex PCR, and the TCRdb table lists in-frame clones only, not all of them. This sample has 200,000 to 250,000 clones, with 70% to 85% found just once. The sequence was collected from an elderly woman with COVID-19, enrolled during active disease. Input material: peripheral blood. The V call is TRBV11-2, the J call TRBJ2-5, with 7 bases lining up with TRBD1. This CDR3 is CASSFAGGTKTQYF. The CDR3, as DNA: TGTGCCAGCAGCTTCGCAGGGGGTACGAAGACCCAGTACTTC. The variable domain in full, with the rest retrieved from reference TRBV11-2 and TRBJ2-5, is EAGVAQSPRYKIIEKRQSVAFWCNPISGHATLYWYQQILGQGPKLLIQFQNNGVVDDSQLPKDRFSAERLKGVDSTLKIQPAKLEDSAVYLCASSFAGGTKTQYFGPGTRLLVL.